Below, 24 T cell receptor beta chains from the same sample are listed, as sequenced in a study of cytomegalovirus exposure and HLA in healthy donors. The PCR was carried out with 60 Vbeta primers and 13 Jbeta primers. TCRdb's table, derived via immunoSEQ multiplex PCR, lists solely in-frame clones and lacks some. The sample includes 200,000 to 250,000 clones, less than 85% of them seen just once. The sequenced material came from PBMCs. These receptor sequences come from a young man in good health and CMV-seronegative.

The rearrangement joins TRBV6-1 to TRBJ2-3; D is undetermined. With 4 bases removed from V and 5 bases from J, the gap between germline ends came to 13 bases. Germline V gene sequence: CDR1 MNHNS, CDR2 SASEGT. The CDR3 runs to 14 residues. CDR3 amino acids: CASSVPLTRDTQYF. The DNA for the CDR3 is TGTGCCAGCAGTGTCCCCTTGACTCGAGATACGCAGTATTTT.

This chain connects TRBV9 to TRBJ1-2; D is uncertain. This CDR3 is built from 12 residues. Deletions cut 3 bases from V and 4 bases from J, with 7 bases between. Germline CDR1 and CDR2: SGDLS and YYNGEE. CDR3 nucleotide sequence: TGTGCCAGCAGCGACAATGGCTATGGCTACACCTTC. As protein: CASSDNGYGYTF.

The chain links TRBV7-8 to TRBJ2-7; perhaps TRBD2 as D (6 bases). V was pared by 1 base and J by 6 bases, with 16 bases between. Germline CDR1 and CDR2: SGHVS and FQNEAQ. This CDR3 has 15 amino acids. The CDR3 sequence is CASSLVGGMGSEQYF. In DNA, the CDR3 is TGTGCCAGCAGCTTAGTGGGGGGAATGGGATCCGAGCAGTACTTC.

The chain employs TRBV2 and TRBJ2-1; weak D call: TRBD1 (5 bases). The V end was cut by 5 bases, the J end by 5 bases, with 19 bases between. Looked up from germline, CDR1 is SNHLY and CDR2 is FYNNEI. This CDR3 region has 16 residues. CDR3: CASSFRAIRTDNEQFF. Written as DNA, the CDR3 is TGTGCCAGCAGTTTCAGGGCCATTAGGACCGACAATGAGCAGTTCTTC. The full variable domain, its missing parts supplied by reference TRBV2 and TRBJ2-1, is EPEVTQTPSHQVTQMGQEVILRCVPISNHLYFYWYRQILGQKVEFLVSFYNNEISEKSEIFDDQFSVERPDGSNFTLKIRSTKLEDSAMYFCASSFRAIRTDNEQFFGPGTRLTVL.

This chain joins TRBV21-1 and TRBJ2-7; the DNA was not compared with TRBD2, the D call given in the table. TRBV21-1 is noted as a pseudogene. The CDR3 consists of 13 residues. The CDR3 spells CASSKEEGLEQYF. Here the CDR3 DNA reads TGTGCCAGCAGCAAAGAGGAGGGCCTCGAGCAGTACTTC.

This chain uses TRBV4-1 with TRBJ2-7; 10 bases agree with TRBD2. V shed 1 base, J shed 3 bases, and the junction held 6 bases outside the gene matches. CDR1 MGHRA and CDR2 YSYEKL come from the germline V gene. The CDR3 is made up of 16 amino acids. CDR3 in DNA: TGCGCCAGCAGCCAAGGTGCATGGACTAGCGGCTACGAGCAGTACTTC. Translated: CASSQGAWTSGYEQYF.

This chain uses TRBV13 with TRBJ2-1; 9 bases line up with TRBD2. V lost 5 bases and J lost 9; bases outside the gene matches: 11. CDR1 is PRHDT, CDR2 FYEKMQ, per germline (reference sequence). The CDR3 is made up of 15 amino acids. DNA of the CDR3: TGTGCCAGCAGCCGTTTGGCGGGAGGGTACGGTGAGCAGTTCTTC. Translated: CASSRLAGGYGEQFF.

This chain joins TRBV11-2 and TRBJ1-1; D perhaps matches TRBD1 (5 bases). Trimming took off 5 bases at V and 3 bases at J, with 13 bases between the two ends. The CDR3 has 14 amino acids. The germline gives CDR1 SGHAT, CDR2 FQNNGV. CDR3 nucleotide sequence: TGTGCCAGCAGCCCATGGACGGGGGACACTGAAGCTTTCTTT. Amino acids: CASSPWTGDTEAFF.

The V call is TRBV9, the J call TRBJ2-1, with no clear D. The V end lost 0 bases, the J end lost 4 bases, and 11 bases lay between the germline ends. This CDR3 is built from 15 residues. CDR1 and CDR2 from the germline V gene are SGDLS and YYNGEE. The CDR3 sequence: CASSVVATPYNEQFF. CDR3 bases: TGTGCCAGCAGCGTAGTGGCAACACCTTACAATGAGCAGTTCTTC.

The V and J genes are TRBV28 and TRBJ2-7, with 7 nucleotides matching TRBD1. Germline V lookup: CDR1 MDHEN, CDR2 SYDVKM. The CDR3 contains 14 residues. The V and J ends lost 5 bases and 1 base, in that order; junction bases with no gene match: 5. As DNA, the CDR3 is TGTGCCAGCAGTCAGGGGGTATGGTCCTACGAGCAGTACTTC. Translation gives CASSQGVWSYEQYF.

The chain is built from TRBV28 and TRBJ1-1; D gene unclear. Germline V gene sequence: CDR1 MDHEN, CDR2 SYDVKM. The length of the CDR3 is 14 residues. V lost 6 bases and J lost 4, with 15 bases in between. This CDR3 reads CASSITRLGTEAFF. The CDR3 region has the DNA TGTGCCAGCAGCATCACCCGACTCGGCACTGAAGCTTTCTTT. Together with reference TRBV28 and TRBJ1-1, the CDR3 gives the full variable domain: DVKVTQSSRYLVKRTGEKVFLECVQDMDHENMFWYRQDPGLGLRLIYFSYDVKMKEKGDIPEGYSVSREKKERFSLILESASTNQTSMYLCASSITRLGTEAFFGQGTRLTVV.

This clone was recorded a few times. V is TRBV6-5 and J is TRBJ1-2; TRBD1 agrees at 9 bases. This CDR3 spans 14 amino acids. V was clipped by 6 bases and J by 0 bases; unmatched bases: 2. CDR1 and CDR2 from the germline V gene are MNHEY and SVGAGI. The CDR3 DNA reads TGTGCCAGCAGCGGGACAGGGTCTAACTATGGCTACACCTTC. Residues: CASSGTGSNYGYTF.

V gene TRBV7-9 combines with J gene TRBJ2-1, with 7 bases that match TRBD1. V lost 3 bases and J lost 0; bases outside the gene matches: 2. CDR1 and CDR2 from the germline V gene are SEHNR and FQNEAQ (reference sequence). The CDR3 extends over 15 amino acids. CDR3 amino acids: CASSFRDSSYNEQFF. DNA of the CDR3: TGTGCCAGCAGCTTCCGGGACAGCTCCTACAATGAGCAGTTCTTC.

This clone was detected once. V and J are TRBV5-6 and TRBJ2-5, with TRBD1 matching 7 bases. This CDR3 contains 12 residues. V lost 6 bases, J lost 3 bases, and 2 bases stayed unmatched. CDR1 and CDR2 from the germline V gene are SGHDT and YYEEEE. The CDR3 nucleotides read TGTGCCAGCACCACAGGGGAAGAGACCCAGTACTTC. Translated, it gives CASTTGEETQYF. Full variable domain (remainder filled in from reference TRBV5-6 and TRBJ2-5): DAGVTQSPTHLIKTRGQQVTLRCSPKSGHDTVSWYQQALGQGPQFIFQYYEEEERQRGNFPDRFSGHQFPNYSSELNVNALLLGDSALYLCASTTGEETQYFGPGTRLLVL.

In nucleotides, the CDR3 is TGCGCCAGCAGCCAAGGAACAGGGTTAAGCCATTCACCCCTCCACTTT. It is translated as CASSQGTGLSHSPLHF. The V gene is TRBV4-1, the J gene TRBJ1-6; a possible D gene is TRBD1 (6 bases). There are 16 residues in the CDR3. Looked up from germline, CDR1 is MGHRA and CDR2 is YSYEKL. Trimming stripped 1 base from V and 8 bases from J, with 15 bases between.

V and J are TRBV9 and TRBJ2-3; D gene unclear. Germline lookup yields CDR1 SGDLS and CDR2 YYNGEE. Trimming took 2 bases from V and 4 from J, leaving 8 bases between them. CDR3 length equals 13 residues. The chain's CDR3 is CASSVSTPDTQYF. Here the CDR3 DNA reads TGTGCCAGCAGCGTCTCTACTCCAGATACGCAGTATTTT.

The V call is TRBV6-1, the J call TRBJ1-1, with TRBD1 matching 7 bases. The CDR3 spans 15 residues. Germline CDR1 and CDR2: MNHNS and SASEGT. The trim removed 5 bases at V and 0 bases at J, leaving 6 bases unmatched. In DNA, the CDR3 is TGTGCCAGCAGTCGGGGACAGACCATGAACACTGAAGCTTTCTTT. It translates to CASSRGQTMNTEAFF.

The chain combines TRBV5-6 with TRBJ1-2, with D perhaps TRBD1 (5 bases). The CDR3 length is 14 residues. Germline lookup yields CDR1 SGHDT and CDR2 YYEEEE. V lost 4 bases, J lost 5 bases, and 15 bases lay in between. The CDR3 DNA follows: TGTGCCAGCAGCGGCCGGGACGGGGGGTATGGCTACACCTTC. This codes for CASSGRDGGYGYTF.

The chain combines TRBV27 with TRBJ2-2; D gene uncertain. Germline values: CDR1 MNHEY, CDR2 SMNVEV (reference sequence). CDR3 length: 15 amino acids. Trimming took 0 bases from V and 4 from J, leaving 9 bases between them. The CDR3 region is CASSLSSGFTGELFF. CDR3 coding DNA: TGTGCCAGCAGTTTATCTTCGGGTTTCACCGGGGAGCTGTTTTTT.

The CDR3 reads CASSRTGQGYEQYF. In DNA, the CDR3 is TGTGCCAGCAGCAGGACGGGACAGGGGTACGAGCAGTACTTC. This chain connects TRBV6-5 to TRBJ2-7, with 10 bases lining up with TRBD1. This CDR3 comprises 14 residues. V lost 6 bases to trimming and J lost 4 bases; unmatched junction nucleotides: 6. The germline V gene encodes CDR1 MNHEY and CDR2 SVGAGI.

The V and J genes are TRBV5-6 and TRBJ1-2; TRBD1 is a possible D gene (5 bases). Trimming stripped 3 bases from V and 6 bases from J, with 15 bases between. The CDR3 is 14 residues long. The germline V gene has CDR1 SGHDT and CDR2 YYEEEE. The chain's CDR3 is CASSSEGRGHGYTF. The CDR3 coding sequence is TGTGCCAGCAGCTCGGAGGGAAGGGGCCATGGCTACACCTTC. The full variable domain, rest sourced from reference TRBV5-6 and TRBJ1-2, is DAGVTQSPTHLIKTRGQQVTLRCSPKSGHDTVSWYQQALGQGPQFIFQYYEEEERQRGNFPDRFSGHQFPNYSSELNVNALLLGDSALYLCASSSEGRGHGYTFGSGTRLTVV.

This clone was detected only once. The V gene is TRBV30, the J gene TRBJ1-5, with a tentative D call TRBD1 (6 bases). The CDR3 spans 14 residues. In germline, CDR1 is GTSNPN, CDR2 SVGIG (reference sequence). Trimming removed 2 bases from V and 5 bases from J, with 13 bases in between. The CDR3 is CAWSKQGRDQPQHF. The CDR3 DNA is TGTGCCTGGAGTAAACAGGGACGGGATCAGCCCCAGCATTTT.

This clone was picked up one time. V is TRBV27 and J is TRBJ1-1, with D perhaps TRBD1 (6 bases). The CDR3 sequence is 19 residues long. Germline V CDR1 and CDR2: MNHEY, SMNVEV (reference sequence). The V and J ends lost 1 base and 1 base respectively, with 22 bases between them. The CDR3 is CASSLYSLVSGHRNTEAFF. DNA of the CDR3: TGTGCCAGCAGTTTATACTCGTTGGTATCGGGACACAGGAACACTGAAGCTTTCTTT.

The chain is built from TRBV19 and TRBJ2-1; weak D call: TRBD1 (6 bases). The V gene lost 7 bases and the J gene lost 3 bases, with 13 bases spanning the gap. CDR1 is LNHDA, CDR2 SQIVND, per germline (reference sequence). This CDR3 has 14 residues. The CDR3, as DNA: TGTGCCAGTACCCCGTGGGGGCGCTACAATGAGCAGTTCTTC. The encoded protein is CASTPWGRYNEQFF.